The TCR beta chain described here comes from a study of OX40 agonist ivuxolimab in advanced cancers. Study-level background: Participants, 82.7% male, averaged around 64 years of age, ranging from 23 to 79. Study observations and caveats: Researchers did not determine the expanded peripheral T cells' antigen specificity.

Data came from immunoSEQ multiplex PCR; TCRdb stores just in-frame clones and leaves some out. Altogether tens of thousands of clones are present, about 90% being singletons, with the ten largest covering 0.35% to 0.45%. Germline loops: CDR1 ENHRY, CDR2 SYGVKD. V gave up 4 bases and J gave up 0 bases; unmatched junction bases: 3. The length of the CDR3 is 14 residues. As to this clone: No antigen is known for it.

Sequenced material: CD4+ or CD8+ T cells sorted from blood, taken in a trial of the OX40 agonist ivuxolimab. The sequence was collected from an adult with an advanced solid tumor such as melanoma, head and neck, liver or kidney cancer. V gene TRBV10-3 combines with J gene TRBJ2-7; TRBD1 matches 7 bases. The CDR3 sequence is CAISADRASYEQYF. The CDR3, as DNA: TGTGCCATCAGTGCCGACAGGGCCTCCTACGAGCAGTACTTC.